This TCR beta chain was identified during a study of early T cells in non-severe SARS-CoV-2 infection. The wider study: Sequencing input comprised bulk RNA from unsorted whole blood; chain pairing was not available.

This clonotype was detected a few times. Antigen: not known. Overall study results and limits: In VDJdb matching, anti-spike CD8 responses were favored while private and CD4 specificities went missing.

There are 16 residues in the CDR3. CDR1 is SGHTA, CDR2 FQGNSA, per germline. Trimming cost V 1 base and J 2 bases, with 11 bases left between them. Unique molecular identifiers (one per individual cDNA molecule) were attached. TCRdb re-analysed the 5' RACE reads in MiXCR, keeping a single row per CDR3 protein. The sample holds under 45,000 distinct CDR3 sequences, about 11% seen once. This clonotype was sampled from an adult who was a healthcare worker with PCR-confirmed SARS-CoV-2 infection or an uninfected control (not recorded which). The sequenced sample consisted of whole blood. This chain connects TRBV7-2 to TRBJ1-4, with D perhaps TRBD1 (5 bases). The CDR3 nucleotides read TGTGCCAGCAGCTTAGGCAGACAGCTTACTAATGAAAAACTGTTTTTT. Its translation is CASSLGRQLTNEKLFF.